This is a list of T cell receptor beta chains from one sample in a study of blood T cell repertoires in COVID-19. Clones were sequenced by immunoSEQ multiplex PCR, and TCRdb holds only the in-frame ones, with some missing. In the table there are 230,000 or so clones, 65% to 90% of which are singletons. The sample comprised peripheral blood. Receptors were obtained from a woman between 40 and 50 years old who had recovered from COVID-19. The CDR3 runs from the conserved cysteine through the conserved F or W. The D gene is left open where the match is weak. Not every row has a clone size; where given, it reads once, few, many or a size class.

v_call: TRBV7-2
clone_size: NA
d_call: TRBD1
j_call: TRBJ1-2
cdr3_nt: TGTGCCAGCAGCTTATCGGGACAGGGGTTTAGTGGCTACACCTTC
cdr3_aa: CASSLSGQGFSGYTF

v_call: TRBV2
clone_size: NA
d_call: TRBD1
j_call: TRBJ1-1
cdr3_nt: TGTGCCAGCAGCGGACAGGGCGGATTAGGAAAAAAGGCTTTCTTT
cdr3_aa: CASSGQGGLGKKAFF

v_call: TRBV6-6
clone_size: few
d_call: TRBD1
j_call: TRBJ1-5
cdr3_nt: TGTGCCAGCAGAGGGACAGGGACGAGCAATCAGCCCCAGCATTTT
cdr3_aa: CASRGTGTSNQPQHF

v_call: TRBV5-1
clone_size: NA
d_call: TRBD2
j_call: TRBJ2-3
cdr3_nt: TGCGCCAGCAGCCCCGACGGGAGGGGGGCAGATACGCAGTATTTT
cdr3_aa: CASSPDGRGADTQYF

v_call: TRBV6-5
clone_size: NA
d_call: TRBD2
j_call: TRBJ2-5
cdr3_nt: TGTGCCAGCTCCAGACTAGCGGTGACCCAAGAGACCCAGTACTTC
cdr3_aa: CASSRLAVTQETQYF

v_call: TRBV7-9
clone_size: once
d_call: NA
j_call: TRBJ2-3
cdr3_nt: TGTGCCAGCAGCCTCGGACTGGGAACAGATACGCAGTATTTT
cdr3_aa: CASSLGLGTDTQYF

v_call: TRBV2
clone_size: NA
d_call: NA
j_call: TRBJ1-2
cdr3_nt: TGTGCCAGCAGTGGATTGGGGGCCGGCTATGGCTACACCTTC
cdr3_aa: CASSGLGAGYGYTF

v_call: TRBV7-2
clone_size: NA
d_call: NA
j_call: TRBJ2-7
cdr3_nt: TGTGCCAGCAGCCAAAGGTCGGGGGGCCGCGAGCAGTACTTC
cdr3_aa: CASSQRSGGREQYF

v_call: TRBV6-6
clone_size: NA
d_call: NA
j_call: TRBJ1-4
cdr3_nt: TGTGCCAGCAGTTATCGACAGCTTAATGAAAAACTGTTTTTT
cdr3_aa: CASSYRQLNEKLFF

v_call: TRBV11-3
clone_size: NA
d_call: NA
j_call: TRBJ1-1
cdr3_nt: TGTGCCAGCAGCCCAGGGGCAGGGGCGAGTGGGACTGAAGCTTTCTTT
cdr3_aa: CASSPGAGASGTEAFF

v_call: TRBV14
clone_size: NA
d_call: NA
j_call: TRBJ2-7
cdr3_nt: TGTGCCAGCAGCCGGGGGCGGTACGAGCAGTACTTC
cdr3_aa: CASSRGRYEQYF

v_call: TRBV7-2
clone_size: once
d_call: TRBD2
j_call: TRBJ2-7
cdr3_nt: TGTGCCAGCAGCTTAGCAAAGACTAGCGAAGCCTACGAGCAGTACTTC
cdr3_aa: CASSLAKTSEAYEQYF